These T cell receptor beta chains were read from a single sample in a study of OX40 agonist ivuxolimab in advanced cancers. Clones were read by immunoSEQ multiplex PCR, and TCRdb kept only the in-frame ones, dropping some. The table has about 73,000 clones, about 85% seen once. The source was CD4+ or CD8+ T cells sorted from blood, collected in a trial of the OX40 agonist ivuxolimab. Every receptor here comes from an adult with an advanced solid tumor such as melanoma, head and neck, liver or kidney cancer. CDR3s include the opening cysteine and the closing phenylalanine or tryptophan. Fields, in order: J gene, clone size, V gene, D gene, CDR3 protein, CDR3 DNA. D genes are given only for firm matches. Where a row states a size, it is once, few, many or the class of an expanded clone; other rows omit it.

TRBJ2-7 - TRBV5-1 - CASGLGEPPSYEQYF TGCGCCAGCGGCCTCGGGGAGCCCCCTTCCTACGAGCAGTACTTC
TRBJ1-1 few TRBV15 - CATSRLDRDTEAFF TGTGCCACCAGCAGGCTAGACAGAGACACTGAAGCTTTCTTT
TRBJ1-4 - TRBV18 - CASSPTEGEKLFF TGTGCCAGCTCACCGACAGAAGGGGAAAAACTGTTTTTT
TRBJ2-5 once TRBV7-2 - CASSLQETQYF TGTGCCAGCAGCTTACAAGAGACCCAGTACTTC
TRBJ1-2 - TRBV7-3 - CASSLTRTEYGFTF TGTGCCAGCAGCTTAACGAGGACGGAATATGGCTTCACCTTC
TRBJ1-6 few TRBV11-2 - CASSLDSQSFDSPLHF TGTGCCAGCAGCTTAGATTCTCAGTCCTTCGATTCACCCCTCCACTTT
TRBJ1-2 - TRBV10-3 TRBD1 CAISGKIRDRENYGYTF TGTGCCATCAGTGGAAAAATCCGGGACAGGGAAAACTATGGCTACACCTTC
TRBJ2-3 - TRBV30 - CAWSDRTGFRTDTQYF TGTGCCTGGAGTGACCGAACAGGATTTAGGACAGATACGCAGTATTTT
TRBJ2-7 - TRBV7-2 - CASSFDRTPTYEQYF TGTGCCAGCAGCTTCGACAGGACCCCAACCTACGAGCAGTACTTC
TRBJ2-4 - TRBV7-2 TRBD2 CASSLAGGPGNIQYF TGTGCCAGCAGCCTAGCGGGGGGGCCCGGAAACATTCAGTACTTC
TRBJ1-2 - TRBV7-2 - CASSLNSPYGYTF TGTGCCAGCAGCTTAAATTCGCCGTATGGCTACACCTTC
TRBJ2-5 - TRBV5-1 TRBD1 CASSPGQVEETQYF TGCGCCAGCAGCCCCGGACAGGTAGAAGAGACCCAGTACTTC
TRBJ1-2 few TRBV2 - CASSEGGPGYTF TGTGCCAGCAGTGAAGGAGGGCCTGGCTACACCTTC
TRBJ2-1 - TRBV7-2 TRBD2 CASSSQLAGAYNEQFF TGTGCCAGCAGCTCCCAACTAGCGGGGGCCTACAATGAGCAGTTCTTC
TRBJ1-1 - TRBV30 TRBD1 CAWSKLGQANTEAFF TGTGCCTGGAGTAAATTGGGACAGGCGAACACTGAAGCTTTCTTT
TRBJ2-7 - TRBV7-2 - CASSLVGSSSYEQYF TGTGCCAGCAGCCTAGTTGGCTCGAGCTCCTACGAGCAGTACTTC
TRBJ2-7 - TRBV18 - CASSLFDASYEQYF TGTGCCAGCTCCCTTTTCGACGCTTCCTACGAGCAGTACTTC
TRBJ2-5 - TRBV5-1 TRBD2 CASSLTGGPYETQYF TGCGCCAGCAGCTTGACGGGGGGGCCATATGAGACCCAGTACTTC
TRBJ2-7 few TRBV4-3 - CASSQGSGGNYEQYF TGCGCCAGCAGCCAAGGGTCCGGGGGTAACTACGAGCAGTACTTC
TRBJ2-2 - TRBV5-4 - CASSPKVGSGELFF TGTGCCAGCAGCCCGAAAGTGGGGTCCGGGGAGCTGTTTTTT
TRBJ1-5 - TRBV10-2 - CASSPTDSNQPQHF TGCGCCAGCAGTCCAACAGATAGCAATCAGCCCCAGCATTTT
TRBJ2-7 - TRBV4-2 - CASSPHRDHNYEQYF TGTGCCAGCAGCCCTCACCGGGACCACAACTACGAGCAGTACTTC
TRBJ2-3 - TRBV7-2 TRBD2 CASSRRLAGGRDTQYF TGTGCCAGCAGCCGGAGACTAGCGGGGGGCCGAGATACGCAGTATTTT
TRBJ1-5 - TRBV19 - CASSSQGFRSNQPQHF TGTGCCAGTAGCTCACAGGGCTTCAGGAGCAATCAGCCCCAGCATTTT
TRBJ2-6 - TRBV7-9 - CASIAAGQFSGANVLTF TGTGCCAGTATCGCAGCGGGACAATTCTCTGGGGCCAACGTCCTGACTTTC
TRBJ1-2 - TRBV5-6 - CASSPGGGYTF TGTGCCAGCTCGCCCGGGGGCGGCTACACCTTC
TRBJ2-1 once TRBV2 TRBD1 CASSQGDEQFF TGTGCCAGCAGTCAGGGGGATGAGCAGTTCTTC
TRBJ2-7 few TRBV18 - CASSPPQGEQYF TGTGCCAGCTCACCCCCACAGGGCGAGCAGTACTTC
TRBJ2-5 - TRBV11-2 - CASSFASRAGGETQYF TGTGCCAGCAGCTTCGCCTCTAGGGCTGGCGGCGAGACCCAGTACTTC
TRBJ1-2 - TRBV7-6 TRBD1 CASSPNRGRSGYGYTF TGTGCCAGCAGCCCTAACAGGGGTCGGTCGGGCTATGGCTACACCTTC
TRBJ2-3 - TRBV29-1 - CSVHNTGSTDTQYF TGCAGCGTTCATAACACAGGGAGCACAGATACGCAGTATTTT
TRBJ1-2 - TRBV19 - CASSMTGYGYTF TGTGCCAGTAGTATGACAGGTTATGGCTACACCTTC
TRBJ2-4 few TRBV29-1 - CSVVGDHNIQYF TGCAGCGTTGTCGGGGACCACAACATTCAGTACTTC
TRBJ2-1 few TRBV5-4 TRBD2 CASSKQRGDNEQFF TGTGCCAGTTCAAAACAGCGGGGGGACAATGAGCAGTTCTTC
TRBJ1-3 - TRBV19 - CASSPDPLTGLPGNTIYF TGTGCCAGTAGTCCGGACCCTCTAACAGGTCTACCTGGAAACACCATATATTTT
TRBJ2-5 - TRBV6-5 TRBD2 CASSYGLSGVETQYF TGTGCCAGCAGTTATGGTCTCAGCGGGGTGGAGACCCAGTACTTC
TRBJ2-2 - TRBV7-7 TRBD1 CASSLDGTGGATGELFF TGTGCTAGCAGCTTAGACGGGACAGGGGGCGCAACCGGGGAGCTGTTTTTT
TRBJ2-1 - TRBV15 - CATSRGGRGSYNEQFF TGTGCCACCAGCAGAGGGGGGAGAGGATCCTACAATGAGCAGTTCTTC
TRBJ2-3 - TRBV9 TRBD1 CASSVRSTGVDTQYF TGTGCCAGCAGCGTCCGATCCACAGGGGTGGATACGCAGTATTTT
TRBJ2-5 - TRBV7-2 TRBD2 CASSSPSGGIQETQYF TGTGCCAGCAGCTCTCCTAGCGGGGGGATTCAAGAGACCCAGTACTTC